Shown below are 8 T cell receptor beta chains from a single sample sequenced in a study of T cells in Graves' hyperthyroidism and ophthalmopathy. TCR beta CDR3 sequences were amplified from RNA transcripts. First-round RT-PCR targeting the TCR CDR3 was performed with the HTBI primer set. TCRdb ran MiXCR on the multiplex PCR reads and lists one entry per CDR3 protein. The sample shows hundreds of thousands of distinct CDR3 sequences, roughly 15% of them seen only once. Specimen: blood. Source of these receptors: a woman in her twenties or thirties with Graves' hyperthyroidism.

This clonotype was detected many times. This chain uses TRBV11-2 with TRBJ2-3, with D perhaps TRBD1 (5 bases). From germline, CDR1 is SGHAT and CDR2 FQNNGV. Between the trimmed V and J ends, which lost 2 bases and 4 bases, there was a span of 16 bases. This CDR3 spans 16 amino acids. The CDR3 bases are TGTGCCAGCAGCTTAATTATGGCAGGGTCTGCAGATACGCAGTATTTT. Its translation is CASSLIMAGSADTQYF.

This clonotype was seen a handful of times. V usage is TRBV28 and J usage is TRBJ2-3, with D possibly being TRBD1 (5 bases). This CDR3 is 14 amino acids long. The ends were cut back, 7 bases at V and 4 bases at J, with 15 bases in the middle. CDR1 is MDHEN, CDR2 SYDVKM, per germline. In DNA, the CDR3 is TGTGCCAGCACCCTGGGGCACATTTCAGATACGCAGTATTTT. Protein sequence: CASTLGHISDTQYF. Based on the CDR3 plus reference TRBV28 and TRBJ2-3, the full variable domain is DVKVTQSSRYLVKRTGEKVFLECVQDMDHENMFWYRQDPGLGLRLIYFSYDVKMKEKGDIPEGYSVSREKKERFSLILESASTNQTSMYLCASTLGHISDTQYFGPGTRLTVL.

This clonotype was seen at least ten times. The CDR3 DNA reads as TGTGCCAGCAGTTACAGCCGGGCCCAGAGTATAGTCGACGAGCAGTACTTC. This translates into CASSYSRAQSIVDEQYF. The chain joins TRBV7-9 to TRBJ2-7; the D is unclear. The CDR3 length is 17 residues. Per the germline V gene, CDR1 is SEHNR and CDR2 is FQNEAQ (reference sequence). V shed 6 bases and J shed 5 bases, with 26 bases lying between them.

The chain has TRBV30 and TRBJ2-7; 9 bases align to TRBD2. V was clipped by 6 bases and J by 1 base; unmatched bases: 4. The CDR3 covers 13 residues. CDR1 and CDR2 from the germline V gene are GTSNPN and SVGIG (reference sequence). The CDR3 sequence: CACRLADSYEQYF. The CDR3 region has the DNA TGTGCCTGCAGACTAGCGGATTCCTACGAGCAGTACTTC.

This chain joins TRBV27 and TRBJ2-7; D call uncertain. CDR1 is MNHEY, CDR2 SMNVEV, per germline (reference sequence). The CDR3 consists of 14 residues. The V end was cut by 6 bases, the J end by 1 base, with 13 bases between. The DNA for the CDR3 is TGTGCCAGCAGGAATTGGGGTTCGTCCTACGAGCAGTACTTC. As protein: CASRNWGSSYEQYF.

This clonotype was observed at least ten times. The chain couples TRBV12-3 or TRBV12-4 to TRBJ2-7, with a weak D call TRBD1 (5 bases). V was clipped by 4 bases and J by 3 bases, with 13 bases between them. The CDR3 extends over 14 amino acids. CDR3 DNA: TGTGCCAGCAGTTCCACAATGACAGTCTACGAGCAGTACTTC. Protein: CASSSTMTVYEQYF.

The rearrangement links TRBV7-9 to TRBJ2-3; D gene unclear. This CDR3 has 12 amino acids. Germline values: CDR1 SEHNR, CDR2 FQNEAQ (reference sequence). Trimming shortened V by 8 bases and J by 1 base, and 7 bases separated the two germline ends. Here the CDR3 DNA reads TGTGCCAGCTGCGCTGGCACAGATACGCAGTATTTT. It yields the protein CASCAGTDTQYF.

The CDR3 DNA follows: TGTGCCAGCAGCTTAGCGCAGACGTACACTGAAGCTTTCTTT. Its translation is CASSLAQTYTEAFF. This chain joins TRBV11-2 and TRBJ1-1; D unresolved. This CDR3 is 14 amino acids long. Germline CDR1 is SGHAT and CDR2 is FQNNGV. V was clipped by 1 base and J by 3 bases, with 9 bases between them.